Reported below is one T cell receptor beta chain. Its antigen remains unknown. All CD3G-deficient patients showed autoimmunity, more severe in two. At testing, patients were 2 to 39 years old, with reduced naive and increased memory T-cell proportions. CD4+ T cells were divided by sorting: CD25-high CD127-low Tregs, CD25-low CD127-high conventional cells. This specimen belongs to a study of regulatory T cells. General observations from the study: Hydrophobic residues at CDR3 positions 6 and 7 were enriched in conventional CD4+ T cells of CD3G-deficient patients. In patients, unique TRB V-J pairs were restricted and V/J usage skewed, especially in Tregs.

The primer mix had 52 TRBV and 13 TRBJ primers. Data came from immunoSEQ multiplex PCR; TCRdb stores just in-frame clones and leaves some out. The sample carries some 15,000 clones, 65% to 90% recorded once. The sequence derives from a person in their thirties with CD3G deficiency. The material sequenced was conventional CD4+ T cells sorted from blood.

CDR3: CASSPRGRGVYGYTF. CDR3 bases: TGTGCCAGCAGTCCGCGGGGCAGGGGGGTCTATGGCTACACCTTC. The rearrangement joins TRBV28 to TRBJ1-2; 7 bases align to TRBD1. In germline, CDR1 is MDHEN, CDR2 SYDVKM. V was pared by 5 bases and J by 4 bases, with 10 bases of the junction left unmatched. The CDR3 runs 15 residues.